Listed below are T cell receptor beta chains from one sample, sequenced in a study of OX40 agonist ivuxolimab in advanced cancers. Generated by immunoSEQ multiplex PCR, the TCRdb table keeps only in-frame clones and is missing some. This table has tens of thousands of clones, around 90% appearing once. Specimen: CD4+ or CD8+ T cells sorted from blood, collected in a trial of the OX40 agonist ivuxolimab. The receptors here all came from an adult with an advanced solid tumor such as melanoma, head and neck, liver or kidney cancer. CDR3s include the opening cysteine and the closing phenylalanine or tryptophan. D genes are given only for firm matches. Not all rows give a size; the values are once, few, many and, for expanded clones, a class.

TGTGCCAGCAGCTTAAGGCGCGGGTTCCCACCGGGGACGCAGTATTTT	CASSLRRGFPPGTQYF	TRBV11-2	TRBJ2-3	NA	16	NA
TGTGCCATCAGTGAGGGGGTGGGACCCGACGGCAATCAGCCCCAGCATTTT	CAISEGVGPDGNQPQHF	TRBV10-3	TRBJ1-5	NA	17	NA
TGTGCCAGCAGGGGCAGGGGGTACGAGCAGTACTTC	CASRGRGYEQYF	TRBV28	TRBJ2-7	TRBD1	12	NA
TGTGTGGCTTGGGCAACCCCCGCGAACACCGGGGAGCTGTTTTTT	CVAWATPANTGELFF	TRBV10-3	TRBJ2-2	NA	15	NA
TGTGCCAGCAGCCCAGGGACAGGGGGCGCGGCTGGGGCCAACGTCCTGACTTTC	CASSPGTGGAAGANVLTF	TRBV28	TRBJ2-6	TRBD1	18	NA
TGCGCCAGCAGCCCACATGAGGAAACGGGCTACACCTTC	CASSPHEETGYTF	TRBV5-1	TRBJ1-2	NA	13	NA
TGTGCCAGCAGTGACTCGATGAACACCGGGGAGCTGTTTTTT	CASSDSMNTGELFF	TRBV6-4	TRBJ2-2	NA	14	NA
TGTGCCAGCAGTGGGGCGCCCCTCTCCTACGAGCAGTACTTC	CASSGAPLSYEQYF	TRBV28	TRBJ2-7	NA	14	NA
TGTGCCAGCAGCCAATCGCGGGGGAAAGGAGAGACCCAGTACTTC	CASSQSRGKGETQYF	TRBV16	TRBJ2-5	TRBD2	15	NA
TGCGCCAGCAGTTCGGGACTAGCTTTTAACAATGAGCAGTTCTTC	CASSSGLAFNNEQFF	TRBV5-1	TRBJ2-1	TRBD2	15	NA
TGTGCCAGCAGTTACCCTTCTTTGCCCCAGCATTTT	CASSYPSLPQHF	TRBV6-6	TRBJ1-5	NA	12	NA
TGTGCCAGCAGTGAATTGGGACAGGGTACCAATCAGCCCCAGCATTTT	CASSELGQGTNQPQHF	TRBV2	TRBJ1-5	TRBD1	16	NA
TGTGCCAGCAGCCCACTGAGTGGGGCAAGCACAGATACGCAGTATTTT	CASSPLSGASTDTQYF	TRBV7-2	TRBJ2-3	NA	16	NA
TGTGCCAGCAGCCCCGCATGGGGGCTGGGGGAGACCCAGTACTTC	CASSPAWGLGETQYF	TRBV7-9	TRBJ2-5	NA	15	NA
TGTGCCAGCAGCTCCTCGGACAGGGGGCTCACAGATACGCAGTATTTT	CASSSSDRGLTDTQYF	TRBV7-9	TRBJ2-3	TRBD1	16	NA
TGCGCCAGCAGCCAAACAGACTATGGCTACACCTTC	CASSQTDYGYTF	TRBV4-1	TRBJ1-2	NA	12	NA
TGTGCCAGTACCCCCCAGGGACCTCCCACCGGGGAGCTGTTTTTT	CASTPQGPPTGELFF	TRBV19	TRBJ2-2	NA	15	NA
TGTGCCAGCAGCTTCGGTTCAGGGGCCAGCACAGATACGCAGTATTTT	CASSFGSGASTDTQYF	TRBV11-2	TRBJ2-3	NA	16	NA
TGCGCCAGCAGTGACTACAGGGGGCCGAACACTGAAGCTTTCTTT	CASSDYRGPNTEAFF	TRBV10-2	TRBJ1-1	TRBD1	15	once
TGTGCCAGTAACCCAAGGGGTCCCGGTGATTCACCCCTCCACTTT	CASNPRGPGDSPLHF	TRBV19	TRBJ1-6	NA	15	NA
TGCGCCAGCAGCTTGGGGACAACCTCGATCCTGGCGACCCAGTACTTC	CASSLGTTSILATQYF	TRBV5-1	TRBJ2-5	NA	16	NA
TGTGCCAGCTCACCACCGGTGGCAGACACCATATATTTT	CASSPPVADTIYF	TRBV18	TRBJ1-3	NA	13	few
TGTGCCAGCAGTGAAGCAGTTCCGGGGTACTACGAGCAGTACTTC	CASSEAVPGYYEQYF	TRBV6-1	TRBJ2-7	NA	15	NA
TGTGCCAGCAGCCCCCGGACAGGGTCCAATCAGCCCCAGCATTTT	CASSPRTGSNQPQHF	TRBV7-2	TRBJ1-5	TRBD1	15	NA
TGTGCCAGCAACTTAGGGGGGGGCCCTCAGCCCCAGCATTTT	CASNLGGGPQPQHF	TRBV28	TRBJ1-5	NA	14	NA
TGTGCCAGCAGCCTACTAGGGGGACAGGGTAATTATGGCTACACCTTC	CASSLLGGQGNYGYTF	TRBV7-9	TRBJ1-2	TRBD1	16	NA
TGTGCCAGAACCAAAGGGGTCCCAAACTATGGCTACACCTTC	CARTKGVPNYGYTF	TRBV5-3	TRBJ1-2	NA	14	once
TGTGCCAGCAGTCGCGGGATCCCGCCGAATGAGCAGTTCTTC	CASSRGIPPNEQFF	TRBV27	TRBJ2-1	NA	14	NA
TGTGCCAGCAGCCCCAGACAGGCCTCCCACGAGCAGTACTTC	CASSPRQASHEQYF	TRBV7-9	TRBJ2-7	NA	14	NA
TGCAGCGTTGCCACTAGGGGGGACGGGGAGCTGTTTTTT	CSVATRGDGELFF	TRBV29-1	TRBJ2-2	NA	13	NA
TGTGCCAGCAGTTACTCGGAAGGGGGCGTAAGGAATGAGCAGTTCTTC	CASSYSEGGVRNEQFF	TRBV6-5	TRBJ2-1	TRBD1	16	NA
TGTGCCAGCAGTCCCCGGGACAGGGGCTCCGAGCAGTACTTC	CASSPRDRGSEQYF	TRBV27	TRBJ2-7	TRBD1	14	NA
TGCGCCAGTGGGGAACAGGGAACAAACACTGAAGCTTTCTTT	CASGEQGTNTEAFF	TRBV5-1	TRBJ1-1	NA	14	NA
TGTGCCAGCAGTTACTCGAAACCTTGGACTAGCGGCCAACTGGATCCCGAGCAGTACTTC	CASSYSKPWTSGQLDPEQYF	TRBV6-7	TRBJ2-7	TRBD2	20	once
TGTGCCAGCAAACTTCCCAAAACCGGGGAGCTGTTTTTT	CASKLPKTGELFF	TRBV28	TRBJ2-2	NA	13	NA
TGTGCCACCAGCAGAGGAGGGGGTTGGGGCTACACCTTC	CATSRGGGWGYTF	TRBV15	TRBJ1-2	NA	13	NA
TGTGCCAGCAGTGATATGGACAGGGGGTCGTTGGAGACCCAGTACTTC	CASSDMDRGSLETQYF	TRBV7-8	TRBJ2-5	TRBD1	16	NA
TGTGCCAGCAGCCAAGACGCTATAGTAGCGGGAACAGATACGCAGTATTTT	CASSQDAIVAGTDTQYF	TRBV7-3	TRBJ2-3	TRBD2	17	once
TGTGCCAGCAGCTCCCGTGGGACCCAGTACTTC	CASSSRGTQYF	TRBV7-9	TRBJ2-5	NA	11	NA
TGTGCCAGCAGTTACTCTGGCGGACTAGCGGGAGTTGAGCAGTTCTTC	CASSYSGGLAGVEQFF	TRBV6-5	TRBJ2-1	TRBD2	16	NA
TGTGCCAGCAGCTTAGGGGTGGGGAATACTAACTATGGCTACACCTTC	CASSLGVGNTNYGYTF	TRBV13	TRBJ1-2	NA	16	NA
TGTGCCAGCAGCTTTCAGGGGGTGGCGAACACTGAAGCTTTCTTT	CASSFQGVANTEAFF	TRBV7-9	TRBJ1-1	TRBD1	15	NA
TGTGCCAGCAGCTTGAAAGGGTCAAGTTATGGCTACACCTTC	CASSLKGSSYGYTF	TRBV5-4	TRBJ1-2	NA	14	NA